The 25 T cell receptor beta chains below were found in one sample sequenced in a study of blood T cell repertoires in COVID-19. TCRdb keeps only in-frame clones here, not all; method: immunoSEQ multiplex PCR. Counted here are almost 250,000 clones, 70% to 90% occurring once; the ten biggest clones make up 1.5% to 2%. The sample comprised PBMCs or T cells enriched from blood (not recorded which). Source of these receptors: a woman between 50 and 59 years old who had recovered from COVID-19.

The chain has TRBV10-2 and TRBJ1-1; 10 positions agree with TRBD1. J gave up 7 bases and V 6 bases, and 8 bases lay outside the gene matches. The germline CDR1 and CDR2 sequences are WSHSY and SAAADI. The CDR3 consists of 14 residues. In nucleotides, the CDR3 is TGCGCCAGCAGAGCCAAAGACAGGGGGCTTGAAGCTTTCTTT. Translation gives CASRAKDRGLEAFF.

The genes are TRBV28 and TRBJ2-3, with 10 nucleotides matching TRBD2. The CDR3 is 16 residues long. Germline V gene data show CDR1 as MDHEN and CDR2 as SYDVKM. The V gene end was trimmed by 6 bases and the J gene end by 5 bases; junction bases not matched to a gene: 11. CDR3 nucleotides: TGTGCCAGCAGCCCACTTAGCGGGAGGAGGATAGATACGCAGTATTTT. It codes for CASSPLSGRRIDTQYF.

The chain joins TRBV19 to TRBJ2-2; a possible D gene is TRBD1 (5 bases). The CDR3 is 14 amino acids. V shed 9 bases and J shed 6 bases, with 17 bases lying between them. Germline lookup yields CDR1 LNHDA and CDR2 SQIVND (reference sequence). CDR3 protein: CASRDFQGAGELFF. The CDR3 nucleotides are TGTGCCAGCAGGGATTTTCAAGGGGCCGGGGAGCTGTTTTTT.

V gene TRBV28 combines with J gene TRBJ1-2; TRBD1 matches 7 bases. The germline V gene encodes CDR1 MDHEN and CDR2 SYDVKM. The V gene end was trimmed by 10 bases and the J gene end by 2 bases; junction bases not matched to a gene: 4. The CDR3 is 12 amino acids. CDR3 nucleotide sequence: TGTGCCACCTCACAGGGGAACTATGGCTACACCTTC. Residues: CATSQGNYGYTF.

The chain links TRBV4-2 to TRBJ1-3; D gene unclear. CDR3 size: 16 residues. Trimming shortened V by 4 bases and J by 0 bases, and 13 bases separated the two germline ends. Germline V gives CDR1 LGHNA, CDR2 YNFKEQ. The CDR3 protein is CASSPGSGDSGNTIYF. DNA for the CDR3: TGTGCCAGCAGCCCTGGTAGCGGGGACTCTGGAAACACCATATATTTT.

The rearrangement joins TRBV21-1 to TRBJ2-1; the table gives TRBD2 as D, unverified against the DNA. TRBV21-1 is described as a pseudogene. The CDR3 length is 18 residues. The CDR3 nucleotides are TGTGCCAGCAGCAAATCAGTACTAGCGACTAGCTCCTACAATGAGCAGTTCTTC. As protein: CASSKSVLATSSYNEQFF.

This chain uses TRBV4-1 with TRBJ2-5; D might be TRBD1 (6 bases). Germline V lookup: CDR1 MGHRA, CDR2 YSYEKL. The CDR3 is 14 amino acids. V dropped 1 base and J dropped 3 bases, with 9 bases sitting between them. The CDR3 spells CASSQAGQKETQYF. In nucleotides, the CDR3 is TGCGCCAGCAGCCAAGCCGGACAGAAAGAGACCCAGTACTTC.

The chain has TRBV30 and TRBJ1-3; TRBD1 aligns across 7 bases. With 5 bases clipped from V and 3 bases from J, the junction kept 7 bases outside the gene matches. The CDR3 has 14 amino acids. Germline V gene lookup returns CDR1 GTSNPN and CDR2 SVGIG (reference sequence). CDR3 amino acids: CAWLQGNDGNTIYF. The CDR3, as DNA: TGTGCCTGGCTACAGGGGAATGATGGAAACACCATATATTTT.

This clone was recorded only once. This sequence joins TRBV15 and TRBJ1-4, with unresolved D. The CDR3 is made up of 16 amino acids. Germline loops: CDR1 LNHNV, CDR2 YYDKDF (reference sequence). Trimming shortened V by 0 bases and J by 7 bases, and 15 bases separated the two germline ends. In DNA form, the CDR3 reads TGTGCCACCAGCAGAGATTGGAGCAGTGGGAGTGAAAAACTGTTTTTT. Encoded protein: CATSRDWSSGSEKLFF. Full variable domain (rest looked up from reference TRBV15 and TRBJ1-4): DAMVIQNPRYQVTQFGKPVTLSCSQTLNHNVMYWYQQKSSQAPKLLFHYYDKDFNNEADTPDNFQSRRPNTSFCFLDIRSPGLGDTAMYLCATSRDWSSGSEKLFFGSGTQLSVL.

The V gene is TRBV7-9, the J gene TRBJ1-1; TRBD1 matches 8 bases. CDR3 size: 14 residues. The V and J ends lost 4 bases and 4 bases, in that order; junction bases with no gene match: 5. Germline values: CDR1 SEHNR, CDR2 FQNEAQ (reference sequence). The CDR3 is CASSWTGWVTEAFF. CDR3 DNA sequence: TGTGCCAGCAGCTGGACAGGGTGGGTCACTGAAGCTTTCTTT.

CDR3 bases: TGTGCCAGCAGCCTACAGGGTAATTCCTACGAGCAGTACTTC. Its translation: CASSLQGNSYEQYF. The gene calls are TRBV5-5 and TRBJ2-7, with D maybe TRBD1 (6 bases). The V gene's germline CDR1 is SGHKS and CDR2 YYEKEE (reference sequence). V was shortened by 4 bases and J by 1 base, with 12 bases between the two germline ends. The CDR3 contains 14 residues.

This sequence joins TRBV7-2 and TRBJ2-1; TRBD2 agrees at 12 bases. The V gene's germline CDR1 is SGHTA and CDR2 FQGNSA. The CDR3 is 17 amino acids. Trimming at V came to 3 bases and at J to 8 bases, leaving 11 bases not matched to a gene. CDR3 protein: CASSFSLAGGGADEQFF. CDR3 bases: TGTGCCAGCAGCTTTTCTCTAGCGGGAGGGGGAGCGGATGAGCAGTTCTTC.

In its sample, this clone was seen a few times. The genes are TRBV2 and TRBJ1-1; 8 nucleotides line up with TRBD1. V was clipped by 1 base and J by 11 bases; unmatched bases: 9. The germline gives CDR1 SNHLY, CDR2 FYNNEI. This CDR3 spans 14 amino acids. CDR3 protein: CASSEVGTGILAFF. For the CDR3, the DNA is TGTGCCAGCAGTGAAGTAGGGACAGGTATACTTGCTTTCTTT.

V is TRBV27 and J is TRBJ1-3; no clear D gene. Trimming removed 6 bases at V and 0 bases at J, with 18 bases between. CDR3 length equals 17 residues. CDR1 is MNHEY and CDR2 is SMNVEV in the germline V gene (reference sequence). The CDR3 protein is CASSPYGVGASGNTIYF. The CDR3 DNA sequence: TGTGCCAGCAGCCCCTATGGTGTGGGCGCCTCTGGAAACACCATATATTTT.

The gene calls are TRBV9 and TRBJ2-2; a possible D gene is TRBD1 (6 bases). There are 15 residues in the CDR3. The V end lost 6 bases, the J end lost 3 bases, and 15 bases lay between the germline ends. Germline V gene sequence: CDR1 SGDLS, CDR2 YYNGEE. The DNA of the CDR3 is TGTGCCAGCACCCCGGGGAACAGGGACACCGGGGAGCTGTTTTTT. Translated: CASTPGNRDTGELFF.

This clone was seen more than once but under ten times. J is TRBJ1-2 and V is TRBV12-3 or TRBV12-4, with D possibly being TRBD1 (5 bases). This CDR3 is 13 amino acids long. Trimming shortened V by 4 bases and J by 6 bases, and 12 bases separated the two germline ends. In DNA, the CDR3 is TGTGCCAGCAGTTCTTACAGGAATGATGGCTACACCTTC. This sequence encodes CASSSYRNDGYTF.

The chain recombines TRBV19 with TRBJ2-7; the D gene is possibly TRBD1 (5 bases). V lost 6 bases to trimming and J lost 3 bases, with 12 bases between them. Germline CDR1 is LNHDA and CDR2 is SQIVND (reference sequence). This CDR3 spans 13 amino acids. The CDR3 DNA is TGTGCCAGTAGCAGATTTGACAGCTACGAGCAGTACTTC. Amino acid sequence: CASSRFDSYEQYF.

The rearrangement joins TRBV10-3 to TRBJ2-7; 8 nucleotides line up with TRBD2. CDR1 and CDR2 from the germline V gene are ENHRY and SYGVKD. CDR3 length equals 15 residues. The junction had 3 bases not matched to a gene; V was cut back by 2 bases and J by 0 bases. Here the CDR3 DNA reads TGTGCCATCAGTGAGCCTGGGACTAGCTCCTACGAGCAGTACTTC. This encodes CAISEPGTSSYEQYF.

This clone appeared a few times. The chain has TRBV7-9 and TRBJ1-2, with D uncertain. The CDR3 is made up of 13 amino acids. The germline CDR1 and CDR2 sequences are SEHNR and FQNEAQ (reference sequence). V dropped 6 bases and J dropped 4 bases, with 12 bases sitting between them. The CDR3 loop reads CASSYGESYGYTF. The CDR3 DNA is TGTGCCAGCAGTTATGGAGAATCCTATGGCTACACCTTC. Full variable domain (outside the CDR3, taken from reference TRBV7-9 and TRBJ1-2): DTGVSQNPRHKITKRGQNVTFRCDPISEHNRLYWYRQTLGQGPEFLTYFQNEAQLEKSRLLSDRFSAERPKGSFSTLEIQRTEQGDSAMYLCASSYGESYGYTFGSGTRLTVV.

The chain combines TRBV7-9 with TRBJ2-1; TRBD1 matches 10 bases. The CDR3 contains 14 residues. V was pared by 5 bases and J by 7 bases, with 5 bases of the junction left unmatched. Germline CDR1 and CDR2: SEHNR and FQNEAQ (reference sequence). CDR3 region: CASSPDRGSNEQFF. The CDR3 region has the DNA TGTGCCAGCAGCCCGGACAGGGGGAGTAATGAGCAGTTCTTC.

The chain carries TRBV29-1 and TRBJ2-1, with TRBD2 identical over 10 bases. There are 13 residues in the CDR3. Germline CDR1 SQVTM, CDR2 ANQGSEA. Written as DNA, the CDR3 is TGCAGTGCCGTAGCGGGAGGCGTGAATGAGCAGTTCTTC. Translation gives CSAVAGGVNEQFF.

The V and J genes are TRBV12-3 or TRBV12-4 and TRBJ1-1; D is undetermined. Trimming left V 3 bases short and J 2 bases short, with 7 bases between. The CDR3 contains 13 residues. CDR3 loop: CASSFMRNTEAFF. The CDR3, as DNA: TGTGCCAGCAGTTTTATGAGAAACACTGAAGCTTTCTTT.

The CDR3 spells CASSLQTSAEYFDTQYF. The CDR3 DNA reads as TGTGCCAGCAGTCTACAGACTAGCGCCGAGTACTTCGATACGCAGTATTTT. V gene TRBV27 combines with J gene TRBJ2-3; 8 nucleotides line up with TRBD2. The CDR3 covers 17 residues. Germline V lookup: CDR1 MNHEY, CDR2 SMNVEV (reference sequence). J was trimmed by 6 bases and V by 5 bases; bases with no gene match: 16.

The rearrangement links TRBV5-1 to TRBJ2-1; D is possibly TRBD2 (6 bases). CDR1 and CDR2 (germline): SGHRS, YFSETQ. This CDR3 has 17 residues. Trimming took off 3 bases at V and 4 bases at J, with 20 bases between the two ends. CDR3 sequence: CASSSIRGDSLYNEQFF. CDR3 in DNA: TGCGCCAGCAGCTCCATTCGTGGGGACTCTCTATACAATGAGCAGTTCTTC.

The table lists this clone with a count of one. As DNA, the CDR3 is TGTGCCAGCCCATCAATGAGTGAGGGAGGGAACACTGAAGCTTTCTTT. It specifies CASPSMSEGGNTEAFF. J is TRBJ1-1 and V is TRBV28; the D is unclear. Germline-derived CDR1 and CDR2 are MDHEN and SYDVKM. Trimming pared 8 bases from V and 1 base from J, leaving 20 bases between. The CDR3 contains 16 residues.